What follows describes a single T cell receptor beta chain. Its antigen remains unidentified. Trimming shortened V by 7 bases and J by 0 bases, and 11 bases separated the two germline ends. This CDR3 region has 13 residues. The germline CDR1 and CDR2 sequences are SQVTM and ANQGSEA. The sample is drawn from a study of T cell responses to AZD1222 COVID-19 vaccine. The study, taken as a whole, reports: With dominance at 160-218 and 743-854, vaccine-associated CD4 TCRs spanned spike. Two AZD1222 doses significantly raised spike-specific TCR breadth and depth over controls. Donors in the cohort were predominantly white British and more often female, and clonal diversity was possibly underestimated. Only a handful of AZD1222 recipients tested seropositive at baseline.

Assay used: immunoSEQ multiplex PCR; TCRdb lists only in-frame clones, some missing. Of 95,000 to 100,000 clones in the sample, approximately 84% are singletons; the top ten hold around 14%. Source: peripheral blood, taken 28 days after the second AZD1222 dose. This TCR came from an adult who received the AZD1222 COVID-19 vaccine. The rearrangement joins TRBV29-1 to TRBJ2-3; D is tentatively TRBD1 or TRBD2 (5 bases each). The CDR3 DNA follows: TGCAGCGCTGGGACCACTAGCACAGATACGCAGTATTTT. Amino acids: CSAGTTSTDTQYF.